The 21 T cell receptor beta chains below were found in one sample sequenced in a study of T cells in localized non-small cell lung cancer. Clones were read by immunoSEQ multiplex PCR, and TCRdb kept only the in-frame ones, dropping some. The table shows around 35,000 clones, with 93% occurring only once. Sequencing used peripheral blood, obtained before any cancer treatment. These receptors all stem from a female donor older than 55 with stage I lung adenocarcinoma.

The J gene is TRBJ1-4, the V gene TRBV9; D possibly corresponds to TRBD1 (6 bases). The CDR3 length is 16 residues. Germline-derived CDR1 and CDR2 are SGDLS and YYNGEE. V was clipped by 4 bases and J by 4 bases, with 17 bases between them. CDR3 sequence (DNA): TGTGCCAGCAGCTCGAGGGGGGGCTTCAGTAATGAAAAACTGTTTTTT. Translation gives CASSSRGGFSNEKLFF.

The chain combines TRBV7-2 with TRBJ1-1; 9 bases are a match to TRBD1. The CDR3 totals 12 residues. CDR1 SGHTA and CDR2 FQGNSA come from the germline V gene. The junction had 4 bases not matched to a gene; V was cut back by 5 bases and J by 9 bases. The CDR3 region has the DNA TGTGCCAGCAGCCCAGGACAGGGGCAAGCTTTCTTT. Amino acid sequence: CASSPGQGQAFF.

V and J are TRBV7-2 and TRBJ2-2, with D uncertain. Trimming pared 3 bases from V and 2 bases from J, leaving 4 bases between. The CDR3 spans 13 residues. Germline values: CDR1 SGHTA, CDR2 FQGNSA. The CDR3 reads CASSFYNTGELFF. The CDR3 DNA sequence: TGTGCCAGCAGCTTCTATAACACCGGGGAGCTGTTTTTT.

This clone appeared a single time. This chain joins TRBV6-6 and TRBJ1-4; 7 bases map to TRBD1. The length of the CDR3 is 16 residues. With 5 bases clipped from V and 7 bases from J, the junction kept 13 bases outside the gene matches. Germline V gives CDR1 MNHNY, CDR2 SVGAGI (reference sequence). The CDR3 reads CASSNTLGQGGEKLFF. CDR3 sequence (DNA): TGTGCCAGCAGTAATACCTTGGGTCAGGGGGGTGAAAAACTGTTTTTT.

The chain has TRBV10-1 and TRBJ2-7, with 11 bases identical to TRBD1. This CDR3 is built from 14 residues. Germline V gene sequence: CDR1 WNHNN, CDR2 SYGVQD (reference sequence). V gave up 4 bases and J gave up 6 bases; unmatched junction bases: 5. The CDR3 loop is CASSARTGGSEQYF. The CDR3 coding sequence is TGCGCCAGCAGTGCGAGGACAGGGGGCTCCGAGCAGTACTTC.

The rearrangement links TRBV6-6 to TRBJ2-2, with D possibly being TRBD1 (5 bases). The germline V and J ends were trimmed by 7 bases and 5 bases, with 14 bases remaining between them. This CDR3 contains 14 residues. Germline CDR1 and CDR2: MNHNY and SVGAGI (reference sequence). CDR3 sequence reads: CASTGQPRTGELFF. The CDR3 nucleotides read TGTGCCAGCACCGGACAACCACGAACCGGGGAGCTGTTTTTT.

The rearrangement uses TRBV5-1 and TRBJ1-3; D perhaps matches TRBD1 (6 bases). CDR1 and CDR2 from the germline V gene are SGHRS and YFSETQ. The V gene lost 0 bases and the J gene lost 4 bases, with 11 bases spanning the gap. This CDR3 has 15 residues. CDR3 protein: CASSLGGAQGNTIYF. As DNA, the CDR3 is TGCGCCAGCAGCTTGGGGGGGGCGCAAGGAAACACCATATATTTT.

This chain uses TRBV6-4 with TRBJ2-3; D possibly uses TRBD1 or TRBD2 (5 bases each). The ends were cut back, 1 base at V and 3 bases at J, with 11 bases in the middle. The germline V gene has CDR1 MRHNA and CDR2 SNTAGT. The CDR3 has 15 amino acids. CDR3 amino acids: CASSDWGRGTDTQYF. Written as DNA, the CDR3 is TGTGCCAGCAGTGACTGGGGGAGAGGTACAGATACGCAGTATTTT.

This rearrangement joins TRBV19 to TRBJ1-2; TRBD1 aligns across 11 bases. V shed 0 bases and J 8 bases; nucleotides not matched to a gene: 5. Germline loops: CDR1 LNHDA, CDR2 SQIVND (reference sequence). The CDR3 is 15 amino acids. This chain's CDR3 is CASSIEGQGARGYTF. CDR3 bases: TGTGCCAGTAGTATAGAAGGACAGGGGGCGCGAGGCTACACCTTC.

The chain employs TRBV27 and TRBJ2-7; 11 nucleotides line up with TRBD2. V dropped 5 bases and J dropped 6; count of bases not matched to a gene: 6. In germline, CDR1 is MNHEY, CDR2 SMNVEV (reference sequence). The CDR3 consists of 14 residues. CDR3: CASSPLAGGLEQYF. CDR3 coding DNA: TGTGCCAGCAGTCCGCTAGCGGGGGGACTCGAGCAGTACTTC.

This clone occurred once. CDR3: CAWETGNTEAFF. CDR3 in DNA: TGTGCCTGGGAGACAGGGAACACTGAAGCTTTCTTT. The chain links TRBV30 to TRBJ1-1; TRBD1 might be the D (6 bases). Germline CDR1 reads GTSNPN; CDR2 reads SVGIG (reference sequence). The CDR3 is 12 amino acids. Trimming left V 5 bases short and J 1 base short, with 8 bases between.

This clone was detected once. The chain recombines TRBV5-4 with TRBJ1-3, with 7 bases identical to TRBD1. Trimming removed 4 bases from V and 1 base from J; junction bases left unmatched: 8. The CDR3 consists of 16 residues. In germline, CDR1 is SGHNT, CDR2 YYREEE (reference sequence). CDR3 loop: CASSPAAGGSGNTIYF. The CDR3 DNA is TGTGCCAGCAGCCCCGCTGCAGGGGGATCTGGAAACACCATATATTTT.

The chain uses TRBV5-4 and TRBJ1-4; D call uncertain. The CDR3 runs to 13 residues. Trimming took 3 bases from V and 0 from J, leaving 3 bases between them. Germline loops: CDR1 SGHNT, CDR2 YYREEE (reference sequence). For the CDR3, the DNA is TGTGCCAGCAGCTCAGCAACTAATGAAAAACTGTTTTTT. Translating it yields CASSSATNEKLFF.

This chain connects TRBV6-5 to TRBJ1-6; 7 nucleotides align to TRBD1. The CDR3 runs to 16 residues. The V gene end was trimmed by 4 bases and the J gene end by 2 bases; junction bases not matched to a gene: 5. Germline V gene lookup returns CDR1 MNHEY and CDR2 SVGAGI. The CDR3 here is CASSSTGQTYNSPLHF. As DNA, the CDR3 is TGTGCCAGCAGTTCCACGGGACAGACCTATAATTCACCCCTCCACTTT.

The chain has TRBV18 and TRBJ2-5; D call uncertain. The CDR3 is 12 amino acids. V was clipped by 5 bases and J by 0 bases, with 4 bases between them. The germline gives CDR1 KGHSH, CDR2 LQKENI. DNA for the CDR3: TGTGCCAGCTCAACTGACCAAGAGACCCAGTACTTC. Translating gives CASSTDQETQYF.

The chain employs TRBV2 and TRBJ1-1; the D gene is possibly TRBD1 (6 bases). In germline, CDR1 is SNHLY, CDR2 FYNNEI. The CDR3 is 14 amino acids. V gave up 4 bases and J gave up 8 bases, with 17 bases separating them. DNA of the CDR3: TGTGCCAGCAGTGGAACAGGGACGGTAGGGGAAGCTTTCTTT. It specifies CASSGTGTVGEAFF.

This clone was observed a handful of times. This chain links TRBV7-2 with TRBJ1-3; 8 nucleotides agree with TRBD1. Germline V CDR1 and CDR2: SGHTA, FQGNSA. V was pared by 5 bases and J by 2 bases, with 17 bases of the junction left unmatched. The CDR3 has 19 residues. The CDR3 nucleotides read TGTGCCAGCAGCCTAAAGCAGGCAGGGGGCGCGGGTGCTGGAAACACCATATATTTT. Residues: CASSLKQAGGAGAGNTIYF.

The rearrangement joins TRBV2 to TRBJ2-1; the match to TRBD2 covers 12 bases. Germline V lookup: CDR1 SNHLY, CDR2 FYNNEI. The CDR3 spans 15 residues. J gave up 6 bases and V 6 bases, and 6 bases lay outside the gene matches. The CDR3 region is CASSDLAGGRNEQFF. CDR3 bases: TGTGCCAGCAGCGACCTAGCGGGGGGGCGCAATGAGCAGTTCTTC.

The chain uses TRBV4-1 and TRBJ2-7; 7 bases match TRBD2. The CDR3 length is 17 residues. Germline loops: CDR1 MGHRA, CDR2 YSYEKL. The ends lost 2 bases at V and 1 base at J; junction bases unmatched: 11. DNA for the CDR3: TGCGCCAGCAGCCAAACCCAAACCCCGGGACTATCCTACGAGCAGTACTTC. It codes for CASSQTQTPGLSYEQYF.

The chain combines TRBV6-6 with TRBJ2-3; no clear D. The CDR3 is 14 residues long. Between the trimmed V and J ends, which lost 4 bases and 6 bases, there was a span of 14 bases. Per the germline V gene, CDR1 is MNHNY and CDR2 is SVGAGI (reference sequence). The CDR3 sequence is CASSSVPTTDTQYF. CDR3 coding DNA: TGTGCCAGCAGTTCCGTCCCTACCACTGATACGCAGTATTTT.

The chain recombines TRBV10-1 with TRBJ1-2; possible D gene TRBD1, 6 bases. The CDR3 is 13 residues long. CDR1 is WNHNN, CDR2 SYGVQD, per germline (reference sequence). Trimming took 9 bases from V and 4 from J, leaving 15 bases between them. The CDR3 loop reads CASCRGSAYGYTF. The CDR3 DNA is TGCGCCAGTTGCAGGGGTTCTGCCTATGGCTACACCTTC.